These 4 T cell receptor beta chains share one sample of origin, sequenced in a study of T cell repertoires in cytomegalovirus infection. Using its own MiXCR run on the reads, TCRdb lists one record per CDR3 protein. The sample lists 450,000 to 550,000 distinct CDR3 sequences; about 15% were seen once. The material sequenced was CD8+ T cells from PBMCs. The receptors were gathered from a human donor in good health (CMV status not recorded). Some clones in this sample may be carry-over from other donors' samples.

V gene TRBV29-1 combines with J gene TRBJ2-1; 10 bases are a match to TRBD2. The V segment lost 2 bases and the J segment 6 bases; nucleotides outside the gene matches: 1. This CDR3 has 13 residues. Germline V gene lookup returns CDR1 SQVTM and CDR2 ANQGSEA. The CDR3 DNA reads TGCAGCGTTGAACTAGCGGGAGTCAATGAGCAGTTCTTC. The encoded protein is CSVELAGVNEQFF.

The sample holds a few counts of this clonotype. The chain carries TRBV3-1 and TRBJ2-7, with D perhaps matching TRBD2 (6 bases). Trimming cost V 1 base and J 0 bases, with 13 bases left between them. The CDR3 loop spans 16 amino acids. The germline V gene has CDR1 LGHDT and CDR2 YNNKEL (reference sequence). CDR3 DNA sequence: TGTGCCAGCAGCCAAGTAGGCTACGGGAGCTCCTACGAGCAGTACTTC. The encoded protein is CASSQVGYGSSYEQYF.

The chain is built from TRBV4-2 and TRBJ1-2; D possibly corresponds to TRBD1 (5 bases). Germline V CDR1 and CDR2: LGHNA, YNFKEQ. CDR3 length: 16 amino acids. The V end was cut by 0 bases, the J end by 5 bases, with 16 bases between. The CDR3: CASSQEIVWGRYGYTF. As DNA, the CDR3 is TGTGCCAGCAGCCAAGAGATAGTATGGGGGAGGTATGGCTACACCTTC.

The sample holds many counts of this clonotype. The rearrangement joins TRBV7-2 to TRBJ2-5; 9 nucleotides agree with TRBD2. The germline V gene encodes CDR1 SGHTA and CDR2 FQGNSA. The CDR3 length is 15 residues. The V gene end was trimmed by 2 bases and the J gene end by 5 bases; junction bases not matched to a gene: 6. The CDR3 region has the DNA TGTGCCAGCAGCTTACAAGCGGGAGGAGGGGAGACCCAGTACTTC. Translating gives CASSLQAGGGETQYF. The complete variable domain, with remaining parts taken from reference TRBV7-2 and TRBJ2-5, reads GAGVSQSPSNKVTEKGKDVELRCDPISGHTALYWYRQSLGQGLEFLIYFQGNSAPDKSGLPSDRFSAERTGGSVSTLTIQRTQQEDSAVYLCASSLQAGGGETQYFGPGTRLLVL.